The sequence of this T cell receptor (beta chain) was determined in a study of regulatory T cells in long-lasting Graves disease. This clonotype was recorded many times. The time point here: persistent/refractory GD, antithyroid drugs over 5 years with positive TRAb. From RNA extracted from PBMCs, the TCR library was made. To make TCR beta libraries, researchers used iRepertoire HTBI primers and Arm-PCR of CDR3 regions. TCRdb re-analysed the multiplex PCR reads in MiXCR, keeping a single row per CDR3 protein. The repertoire holds about 430,000 distinct CDR3 sequences, with roughly 23% as singletons. Germline loops: CDR1 SNHLY, CDR2 FYNNEI. The CDR3 is made up of 15 amino acids. V lost 6 bases and J lost 1, with 16 bases in between.

The material sequenced was peripheral blood mononuclear cells (PBMCs), taken when the disease was refractory, from a patient treated with antithyroid drugs. The chain recombines TRBV2 with TRBJ2-7; D call uncertain. This receptor was obtained from a female donor with Graves disease. Here the CDR3 reads CASRPPRVESYEQYF. The CDR3 DNA follows: TGTGCCAGCAGACCTCCCCGGGTGGAATCCTACGAGCAGTACTTC.